A selection of T cell receptor beta chains follows, all from one sample in a study of T cells after yellow fever vaccination. MiXCR was run by TCRdb on the 5' RACE reads, yielding one entry per CDR3 protein. The sample consists of 68,000 or so distinct CDR3 sequences, approximately 7% of them appearing once. The sample consisted of CD8+ T cells sorted from PBMCs, taken 15 days after the yellow fever booster vaccination. Receptors were obtained from a man younger than 45 who received the YFV17D yellow fever vaccine. The conserved cysteine and the conserved F or W are not part of the CDR3 here. The order of the fields is V gene, J gene, D gene, CDR3 protein. The D gene is left open where the match is weak.

TRBV25-1	TRBJ1-2	NA	ASSGKWGEWGYGYT
TRBV2	TRBJ2-5	TRBD1	ASSVDDRGETQY
TRBV5-1	TRBJ2-1	NA	ASRVTFGTDNEQF
TRBV9	TRBJ2-1	NA	ASSVDGGGGSTYNEQF
TRBV9	TRBJ2-3	NA	ASSLRGAGDEFNPDTQY
TRBV20-1	TRBJ2-4	NA	SARQRTKNIQY
TRBV25-1	TRBJ2-2	NA	ASRPDGTGELF
TRBV7-2	TRBJ2-1	TRBD2	ASSFPIAGISYNEQF
TRBV29-1	TRBJ2-2	NA	SVLGESNTGELF
TRBV20-1	TRBJ1-1	NA	SARFRGNTEAF
TRBV7-9	TRBJ2-4	TRBD1	ASSKLGQGTKNIQY
TRBV7-2	TRBJ2-7	NA	ASSFPGQSYEQY
TRBV10-3	TRBJ2-1	TRBD2	AIRFTREVNEQF
TRBV28	TRBJ2-1	NA	ASNDIETNRYNEQF
TRBV30	TRBJ2-1	NA	AWSTGRYEQF
TRBV9	TRBJ2-7	TRBD1	ASSPGQGTYEQY
TRBV3-1	TRBJ2-2	NA	ASSQDLQGNTGELF
TRBV27	TRBJ2-5	TRBD2	ASRGLAGALETQY
TRBV4-1	TRBJ1-1	NA	ASSQVVGLEAF
TRBV18	TRBJ2-5	NA	ASSPVSGKERETQY
TRBV20-1	TRBJ2-7	TRBD1	SAPRGPNEQY
TRBV4-3	TRBJ2-5	TRBD2	ASSQARGGETQY
TRBV12-3/TRBV12-4	TRBJ1-2	NA	ASPDPLVAAGYGYT
TRBV5-5	TRBJ2-1	NA	ASSSIRHLYNEQF
TRBV12-3/TRBV12-4	TRBJ2-7	NA	ASSSAFLSEQY
TRBV3-1	TRBJ2-1	NA	ASSDIASDEQF
TRBV11-2	TRBJ2-7	NA	ASSTTGATYEQY
TRBV7-6	TRBJ2-5	TRBD2	ASSPAGVGETQY
TRBV12-3/TRBV12-4	TRBJ2-5	NA	ASSLERGETQY
TRBV7-8	TRBJ2-3	NA	ASSTPGRGDTDTQY
TRBV5-4	TRBJ2-2	NA	ASSVESTGELF
TRBV4-2	TRBJ2-1	TRBD2	ASSQGLAGASEQF
TRBV9	TRBJ2-7	NA	ASSVGGPLDEQY
TRBV7-2	TRBJ1-2	NA	ASSPRAFGQNNYGYT
TRBV6-6	TRBJ2-3	NA	ASSYTLADTQY
TRBV7-2	TRBJ2-2	NA	ASSWSGELF
TRBV7-7	TRBJ1-6	TRBD1	ASSSDRNSPLH
TRBV6-2/TRBV6-3	TRBJ2-1	NA	ASTPYAWASDNEQF
TRBV7-9	TRBJ1-6	NA	ASTPDSSNSPLH
TRBV14	TRBJ2-7	TRBD1	ASSWTGNSYEQY
TRBV7-2	TRBJ2-3	NA	ASSLVRLPDTQY
TRBV7-9	TRBJ2-7	NA	ASSLQQGYEQY
TRBV12-3/TRBV12-4	TRBJ1-2	NA	ASSLGQISGYT
TRBV29-1	TRBJ2-5	TRBD2	SVESPSGTSGRSAETQY
TRBV28	TRBJ2-7	NA	ATEGGYEQY
TRBV10-3	TRBJ2-6	TRBD1	AIRRDRAGANDLT
TRBV9	TRBJ2-1	TRBD2	ASNPLAGGLNEQF
TRBV6-4	TRBJ1-2	NA	ASSDSGTTGFGGYT
TRBV20-1	TRBJ2-7	NA	SAIAPSYEQY
TRBV11-2	TRBJ1-2	TRBD1	ASSPRTGHGYT
TRBV12-3/TRBV12-4	TRBJ2-1	TRBD2	ASSGGLAGASYNEQF
TRBV5-6	TRBJ2-1	NA	ASSLAGAQWQF
TRBV4-2	TRBJ2-2	TRBD2	ASSQGTANLAGARRGELF
TRBV6-5	TRBJ2-1	NA	ATRVVDEQF
TRBV28	TRBJ2-3	NA	ASRRPEWTDTQY